The next 5 T cell receptor beta chains were all read from a single sample in a study of human T cells and chemical hapten exposure. TCRdb re-analysed the RACE reads in MiXCR, keeping a single row per CDR3 protein. The repertoire holds approximately 350,000 distinct CDR3 sequences, with around 6.9% as singletons. The time point denotes: patch test 1, 2 weeks after DPC sensitization. Described treatment: therapeutic diphenylcyclopropenone sensitization with weekly scalp DPC. The specimen comprised whole blood, sampled in connection with sensitization to the hapten diphenylcyclopropenone (DPC). Receptor source: a woman aged 18-35 years with alopecia areata. Some clones in this sample may be carry-over from other donors' samples.

This clonotype has just a few counts. The rearrangement links TRBV20-1 to TRBJ1-2; the D gene is possibly TRBD1 (6 bases). Germline CDR1 DFQATT, CDR2 SNEGSKA (reference sequence). V dropped 6 bases and J dropped 1 base, with 15 bases sitting between them. The CDR3 extends over 14 amino acids. CDR3 DNA sequence: TGCAGTGCCCTCAGGGGTATAAGTAACTATGGCTACACCTTC. This codes for CSALRGISNYGYTF.

There are many counts of this clonotype. The rearrangement links TRBV2 to TRBJ2-6; D might be TRBD1 (5 bases). The germline V and J ends were trimmed by 3 bases and 2 bases, with 5 bases remaining between them. The V gene's germline CDR1 is SNHLY and CDR2 FYNNEI. This CDR3 contains 14 residues. The CDR3 DNA reads as TGTGCCAGCAGTGACAGGGCTGGGGCCAACGTCCTGACTTTC. Its translation: CASSDRAGANVLTF.

The J gene is TRBJ2-1, the V gene TRBV18, with 11 bases aligning to TRBD1. The germline gives CDR1 KGHSH, CDR2 LQKENI. The CDR3 has 17 residues. Losses at the gene ends were 4 bases for V and 6 bases for J; bases not matched to a gene: 11. The CDR3 DNA sequence: TGTGCCAGCTCACGTTCTGACGGGACAGGGGGGAGCAATGAGCAGTTCTTC. It translates to CASSRSDGTGGSNEQFF.

The chain employs TRBV4-3 and TRBJ1-6; TRBD1 is a possible D gene (5 bases). The CDR3 covers 16 residues. Trimming removed 4 bases at V and 7 bases at J, with 17 bases between. The V gene's germline CDR1 is LGHNA and CDR2 YSLEER. The CDR3 bases are TGCGCCAGCAGCCTACTATCGGGGGTCGAGAATTCACCCCTCCACTTT. This translates into CASSLLSGVENSPLHF.

Ten or more counts support this clonotype. This chain uses TRBV20-1 with TRBJ2-7; 8 positions agree with TRBD2. CDR3 size: 12 residues. CDR1 DFQATT and CDR2 SNEGSKA come from the germline V gene (reference sequence). Trimming at V came to 3 bases and at J to 5 bases, leaving 3 bases not matched to a gene. CDR3 region: CSASGGADEQYF. CDR3 sequence (DNA): TGCAGTGCTAGCGGGGGGGCCGACGAGCAGTACTTC.